Below, 23 T cell receptor beta chains from the same sample are listed, as sequenced in a study of CD8 T cells in Susac syndrome. cDNA came from approximately 0.5 to 1 ug RNA primed by random hexamers. TCRdb itself ran the immunoSEQ multiplex PCR reads through MiXCR, one entry per CDR3 protein. Altogether about 300,000 distinct CDR3 sequences are present, around 85% being singletons, with the ten largest covering 0.2% to 0.25%. Material for sequencing was CD8+ T cells from PBMCs. These receptors were obtained from a human donor with multiple sclerosis.

The J gene is TRBJ2-2, the V gene TRBV6-5; D possibly matches TRBD1 or TRBD2 (6 bases each). Trimming stripped 6 bases from V and 1 base from J, with 9 bases between. CDR1 and CDR2 from the germline V gene are MNHEY and SVGAGI. The CDR3 sequence is 14 residues long. CDR3 bases: TGTGCCAGCAGGAGGGGGGTGAACACCGGGGAGCTGTTTTTT. This sequence encodes CASRRGVNTGELFF.

The gene calls are TRBV7-9 and TRBJ2-7; D tentatively reads TRBD1 or TRBD2 (5 bases each). V was cut by 1 base and J by 7 bases, with 14 bases left in between. The CDR3 covers 14 residues. From germline, CDR1 is SEHNR and CDR2 FQNEAQ (reference sequence). CDR3 sequence reads: CASSLGGSPGEQYF. The CDR3 DNA reads TGTGCCAGCAGCTTAGGGGGGTCCCCCGGTGAGCAGTACTTC. The whole variable domain, filled in from reference TRBV7-9 and TRBJ2-7, reads DTGVSQNPRHKITKRGQNVTFRCDPISEHNRLYWYRQTLGQGPEFLTYFQNEAQLEKSRLLSDRFSAERPKGSFSTLEIQRTEQGDSAMYLCASSLGGSPGEQYFGPGTRLTVT.

The genes are TRBV5-4 and TRBJ2-7, with D unresolved. Between the trimmed V and J ends, which lost 2 bases and 2 bases, there was a span of 14 bases. CDR3 length: 15 residues. CDR1 SGHNT and CDR2 YYREEE come from the germline V gene (reference sequence). The CDR3 sequence is CASSFFPSTTYEQYF. The CDR3 DNA reads as TGTGCCAGCAGCTTCTTCCCCTCAACAACCTACGAGCAGTACTTC.

The rearrangement links TRBV11-2 to TRBJ1-2; D not resolved. The germline V and J ends were trimmed by 1 base and 8 bases, with 23 bases remaining between them. CDR1 is SGHAT, CDR2 FQNNGV, per germline. The CDR3 has 17 amino acids. CDR3 DNA: TGTGCCAGCAGCTTAGTCCCCGGCCGGTACGCTTCAGAGGGCTACACCTTC. Translating it yields CASSLVPGRYASEGYTF.

CDR3 residues: CASSIDQLTGLTYEQYF. The CDR3 nucleotides are TGTGCCAGTAGTATAGATCAGCTTACGGGACTCACCTACGAGCAGTACTTC. The chain combines TRBV19 with TRBJ2-7, with a weak D call TRBD2 (6 bases). The CDR3 runs to 17 residues. CDR1 is LNHDA, CDR2 SQIVND, per germline (reference sequence). V lost 0 bases, J lost 2 bases, and 17 bases lay in between.

In DNA form, the CDR3 reads TGTGCCTGGAGTGGGTACGGGGATGGCTACACCTTC. It translates to CAWSGYGDGYTF. The chain couples TRBV30 to TRBJ1-2; D unclear. This CDR3 is 12 amino acids long. Trimming removed 1 base at V and 6 bases at J, with 9 bases between. The germline V gene encodes CDR1 GTSNPN and CDR2 SVGIG (reference sequence).

This clonotype was seen more than once but under ten times. The chain couples TRBV27 to TRBJ1-1; D is undetermined. This CDR3 is 12 amino acids long. Germline V gene sequence: CDR1 MNHEY, CDR2 SMNVEV (reference sequence). V lost 5 bases and J 5 bases, leaving 9 bases between the germline ends. The CDR3 DNA reads TGTGCCAGCAGTCCTGGTCGAACTGAAGCTTTCTTT. Its protein is CASSPGRTEAFF.

The chain couples TRBV28 to TRBJ2-5, with D hard to call. From germline, CDR1 is MDHEN and CDR2 SYDVKM. This CDR3 has 12 residues. Trimming removed 5 bases from V and 5 bases from J, with 9 bases in between. CDR3 DNA sequence: TGTGCCAGCAGTCCGACCGGGGAGACCCAGTACTTC. This sequence encodes CASSPTGETQYF.

This sequence joins TRBV30 and TRBJ2-1; TRBD2 might be the D (6 bases). The CDR3 consists of 15 residues. Per germline, CDR1 GTSNPN and CDR2 SVGIG (reference sequence). The germline V and J ends were trimmed by 2 bases and 6 bases, with 17 bases remaining between them. The CDR3 DNA reads as TGTGCCTGGAGTACGGGAGTGGACTACATCAATGAGCAGTTCTTC. It encodes CAWSTGVDYINEQFF.

The chain carries TRBV4-1 and TRBJ1-2, with D possibly TRBD1 on 6 matching bases. The CDR3 length is 14 residues. Trimming removed 4 bases from V and 7 bases from J, with 16 bases in between. Germline CDR1 and CDR2: MGHRA and YSYEKL. The chain's CDR3 is CASSRIQGTAGYTF. The CDR3 coding sequence is TGCGCCAGCAGCCGGATACAGGGTACCGCTGGCTACACCTTC.

This chain connects TRBV14 to TRBJ1-2, with 10 bases matching TRBD1. CDR1 is SGHDN, CDR2 FVKESK, per germline. The CDR3 covers 14 residues. With V trimmed by 6 bases and J by 4 bases, 5 bases remained unmatched. The CDR3 nucleotides are TGTGCCAGCAGTCGGGGACAGGGGCTCTATGGCTACACCTTC. Its translation: CASSRGQGLYGYTF.

The V gene is TRBV28, the J gene TRBJ2-3; weak D call: TRBD2 (5 bases). Germline-derived CDR1 and CDR2 are MDHEN and SYDVKM. CDR3 length equals 15 residues. The germline V and J ends were trimmed by 4 bases and 2 bases, with 13 bases remaining between them. CDR3 DNA: TGTGCCAGCAGTTATGGTTTGAGGGCCACAGATACGCAGTATTTT. It encodes CASSYGLRATDTQYF.

V gene TRBV28 combines with J gene TRBJ1-1; 7 positions agree with TRBD1. Germline V gene sequence: CDR1 MDHEN, CDR2 SYDVKM. This CDR3 is built from 12 residues. J lost 5 bases, V lost 7 bases, and 4 bases had no gene match. CDR3 in amino acids: CASIRGGTEAFF. DNA for the CDR3: TGTGCCAGCATCAGGGGGGGGACTGAAGCTTTCTTT. Based on the CDR3 plus reference TRBV28 and TRBJ1-1, the full variable domain is DVKVTQSSRYLVKRTGEKVFLECVQDMDHENMFWYRQDPGLGLRLIYFSYDVKMKEKGDIPEGYSVSREKKERFSLILESASTNQTSMYLCASIRGGTEAFFGQGTRLTVV.

This chain connects TRBV12-3 or TRBV12-4 to TRBJ2-7, with 7 bases aligning to TRBD2. The ends lost 1 base at V and 4 bases at J; junction bases unmatched: 4. The length of the CDR3 is 14 residues. CDR3 bases: TGTGCCAGCAGTTTAGGCGCTAGCGGATACGAGCAGTACTTC. Translation: CASSLGASGYEQYF.

This chain uses TRBV27 with TRBJ2-1; D remains ambiguous. Trimming pared 2 bases from V and 2 bases from J, leaving 13 bases between. CDR1 and CDR2 from the germline V gene are MNHEY and SMNVEV (reference sequence). The CDR3 extends over 16 amino acids. The chain's CDR3 is CASSLAVAAPYNEQFF. CDR3 sequence (DNA): TGTGCCAGCAGTTTAGCCGTCGCGGCCCCCTACAATGAGCAGTTCTTC.

This sequence joins TRBV11-3 and TRBJ2-2, with D hard to call. CDR3 length equals 12 residues. Trimming removed 6 bases from V and 6 bases from J, with 8 bases in between. CDR1 is SGHNT and CDR2 is YENEEA in the germline V gene. Here the CDR3 reads CASRDMSGELFF. DNA of the CDR3: TGTGCCAGCAGGGATATGTCCGGGGAGCTGTTTTTT.

The rearrangement links TRBV4-3 to TRBJ1-5, with a tentative D call TRBD1 (5 bases). This CDR3 spans 15 amino acids. From germline, CDR1 is LGHNA and CDR2 YSLEER. Trimming pared 0 bases from V and 6 bases from J, leaving 12 bases between. CDR3: CASSQDSGGGQPQHF. The DNA of the CDR3 is TGCGCCAGCAGCCAAGATTCGGGGGGTGGTCAGCCCCAGCATTTT.

This clonotype was detected once. This chain uses TRBV6-5 with TRBJ2-3; D perhaps matches TRBD2 (6 bases). The CDR3 sequence is 15 residues long. With 2 bases removed from V and 1 base from J, the gap between germline ends came to 10 bases. The germline V gene encodes CDR1 MNHEY and CDR2 SVGAGI. This chain's CDR3 is CASSYQPSGTDTQYF. The CDR3 coding sequence is TGTGCCAGCAGTTACCAGCCTAGCGGCACAGATACGCAGTATTTT.

The table lists this clonotype with a count of one. J is TRBJ1-5 and V is TRBV27, with D maybe TRBD1 (6 bases). In germline, CDR1 is MNHEY, CDR2 SMNVEV (reference sequence). The CDR3 runs 15 residues. V was cut by 1 base and J by 2 bases, with 9 bases left in between. Here the CDR3 reads CASSLWGARNQPQHF. CDR3 nucleotides: TGTGCCAGCAGTTTATGGGGGGCGCGCAATCAGCCCCAGCATTTT.

The chain couples TRBV19 to TRBJ2-1, with D possibly matching TRBD2 (5 bases). There are 15 residues in the CDR3. Trimming shortened V by 6 bases and J by 0 bases, and 12 bases separated the two germline ends. The V gene's germline CDR1 is LNHDA and CDR2 SQIVND (reference sequence). The CDR3, as DNA: TGTGCCAGTAGCGATTGGGAGTCCTCCTACAATGAGCAGTTCTTC. Its protein is CASSDWESSYNEQFF.

The J gene is TRBJ2-5, the V gene TRBV15; TRBD2 agrees at 9 bases. V lost 3 bases and J lost 0; bases outside the gene matches: 2. This CDR3 spans 15 amino acids. Germline V gene data show CDR1 as LNHNV and CDR2 as YYDKDF (reference sequence). The CDR3 DNA follows: TGTGCCACCAGCAGCAGCGGGAGGCACCAAGAGACCCAGTACTTC. Protein: CATSSSGRHQETQYF.

The chain combines TRBV6-5 with TRBJ2-1; maybe TRBD1 (5 bases). Trimming left V 0 bases short and J 4 bases short, with 7 bases between. The CDR3 is 14 residues long. Looked up from germline, CDR1 is MNHEY and CDR2 is SVGAGI. CDR3 loop: CASSYSDTYNEQFF. The DNA for the CDR3 is TGTGCCAGCAGTTACTCGGACACGTACAATGAGCAGTTCTTC.

The chain is built from TRBV6-2 or TRBV6-3 and TRBJ1-5; D not certain. Trimming took off 6 bases at V and 2 bases at J, with 17 bases between the two ends. Germline V gene sequence: CDR1 MNHEY, CDR2 SVGEGT. The CDR3 is 16 residues long. CDR3 sequence (DNA): TGTGCCAGCAGCGAAGGGCCCGCCTGGCGCAATCAGCCCCAGCATTTT. Encoded protein: CASSEGPAWRNQPQHF.